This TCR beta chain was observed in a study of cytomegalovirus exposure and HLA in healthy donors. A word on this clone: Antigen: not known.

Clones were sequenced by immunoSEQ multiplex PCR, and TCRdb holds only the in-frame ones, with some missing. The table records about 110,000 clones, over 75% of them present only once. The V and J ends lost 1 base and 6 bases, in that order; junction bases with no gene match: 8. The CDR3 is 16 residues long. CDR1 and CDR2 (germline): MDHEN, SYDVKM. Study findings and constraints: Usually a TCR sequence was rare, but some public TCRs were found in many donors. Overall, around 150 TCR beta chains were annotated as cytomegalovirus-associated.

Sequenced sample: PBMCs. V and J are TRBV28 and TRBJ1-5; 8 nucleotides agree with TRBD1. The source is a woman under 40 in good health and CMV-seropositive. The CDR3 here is CASSLYDRGIGQPQHF. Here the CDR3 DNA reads TGTGCCAGCAGTTTATATGACAGGGGCATCGGTCAGCCCCAGCATTTT.